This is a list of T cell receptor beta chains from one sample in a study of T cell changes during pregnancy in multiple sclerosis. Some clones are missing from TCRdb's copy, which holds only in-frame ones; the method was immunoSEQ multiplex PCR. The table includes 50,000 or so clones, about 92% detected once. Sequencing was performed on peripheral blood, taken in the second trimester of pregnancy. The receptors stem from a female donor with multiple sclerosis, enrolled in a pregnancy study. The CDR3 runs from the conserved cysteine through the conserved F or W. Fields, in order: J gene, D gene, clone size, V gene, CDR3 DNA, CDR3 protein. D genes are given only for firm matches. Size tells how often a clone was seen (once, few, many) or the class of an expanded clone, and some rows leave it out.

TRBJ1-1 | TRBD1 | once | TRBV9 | TGTGCCAGCAGCCCATCAGGGGGCAAACAGAACACTGAAGCTTTCTTT | CASSPSGGKQNTEAFF
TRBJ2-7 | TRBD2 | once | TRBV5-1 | TGCGCCAGCAGCCGGGAGGGGGAAGAGCAGTACTTC | CASSREGEEQYF
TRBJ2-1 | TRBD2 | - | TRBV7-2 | TGTGCCAGCAGCCCGGGACTAGCGGGATCCAATGAGCAGTTCTTC | CASSPGLAGSNEQFF
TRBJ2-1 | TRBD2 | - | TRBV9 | TGTGCCAGCACTCCAGCGGGAACTTTAAATGAGCAGTTCTTC | CASTPAGTLNEQFF
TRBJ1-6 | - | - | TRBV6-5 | TGTGCCAGCAGTTACTCTGGCTATTCACCCCTCCACTTT | CASSYSGYSPLHF
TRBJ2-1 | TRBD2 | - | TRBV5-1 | TGCGCCAGCAGTACCCCTAGCGGGGTGGGATTTGGGCAGTTCTTC | CASSTPSGVGFGQFF
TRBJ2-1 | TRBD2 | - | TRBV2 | TGTGCCAGCAACGAAGACGGGAGGGCCCTCAATGAGCAGTTCTTC | CASNEDGRALNEQFF
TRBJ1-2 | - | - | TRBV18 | TGTGCCAGCTCATCCCCAGACAGGCTTAACTATGGCTACACCTTC | CASSSPDRLNYGYTF
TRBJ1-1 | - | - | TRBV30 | TGTGCCTGGAGTGGAGGAAAAAGCGCTTTCTTT | CAWSGGKSAFF
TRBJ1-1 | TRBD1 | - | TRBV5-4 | TGTGCCAGCAGAAAGACAGGGCTGGACACTGAAGCTTTCTTT | CASRKTGLDTEAFF
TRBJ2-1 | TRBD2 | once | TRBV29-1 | TGCAGCGCACCCTTAGCGGGAGGGCCCTACAATGAGCAGTTCTTC | CSAPLAGGPYNEQFF
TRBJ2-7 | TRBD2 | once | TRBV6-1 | TGTGCCAGCAGTCTGACTAGCGACTACGAGCAGTACTTC | CASSLTSDYEQYF
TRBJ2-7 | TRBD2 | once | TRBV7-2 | TGTGCCAGCAGCTTAGGCACTAGCGGGATATACGAGCAGTACTTC | CASSLGTSGIYEQYF
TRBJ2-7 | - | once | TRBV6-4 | TGTGCCAGCATCTCAGGGGAGGGAACGGACTTC | CASISGEGTDF
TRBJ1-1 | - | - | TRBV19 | TGTGCCAGTAGTATAGGCGGAGGGGCGAACACTGAAGCTTTCTTT | CASSIGGGANTEAFF
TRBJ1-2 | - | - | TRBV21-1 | TGTGCCAGCAGCAAAGCGAATCGTCAGTCCTATGGCTACACCTTC | CASSKANRQSYGYTF
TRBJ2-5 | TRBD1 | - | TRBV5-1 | TGCGCCAGCAGCTTAGGGACAGGGGTCGAGACCCAGTACTTC | CASSLGTGVETQYF
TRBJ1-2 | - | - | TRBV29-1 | TGCAGCGTCGTCGGACAAGGTGGCTACACCTTC | CSVVGQGGYTF
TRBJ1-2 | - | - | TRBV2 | TGTGCCAGATATGAAAGGGGTATAAATGGCTACACCTTC | CARYERGINGYTF
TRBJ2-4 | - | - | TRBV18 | TGTGCCAGCTCACCACGGTTCGGCGGCATTCAGTACTTC | CASSPRFGGIQYF
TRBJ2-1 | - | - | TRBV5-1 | TGCGCCAGCAGCTTGCAGGGGAGGGGGTGGAGGACCTACAATGAGCAGTTCTTC | CASSLQGRGWRTYNEQFF
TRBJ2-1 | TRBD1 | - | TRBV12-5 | TGTGCTAGTGGTTTGGGGGACAGGGGGCTTTACAATGAGCAGTTCTTC | CASGLGDRGLYNEQFF
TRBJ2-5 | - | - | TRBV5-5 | TGTGCCAGCAGCCCTTACGGACAGCTCCAAGAGACCCAGTACTTC | CASSPYGQLQETQYF
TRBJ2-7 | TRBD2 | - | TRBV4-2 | TGTGCCAGCAGCCATCTCTCGGGCGGGGGGGTCTACGAGCAGTACTTC | CASSHLSGGGVYEQYF
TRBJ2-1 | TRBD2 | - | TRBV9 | TGTGCCAGCAGCGAAGGGGCGGGAGGACTTTACAATGAGCAGTTCTTC | CASSEGAGGLYNEQFF